This record covers a single T cell receptor (beta chain). Germline V CDR1 and CDR2: MNHNS, SASEGT. This CDR3 is built from 12 residues. V lost 5 bases, J lost 8 bases, and 12 bases lay in between. The sample comes from a study of T cells in localized non-small cell lung cancer. This table comes from immunoSEQ multiplex PCR, and its TCRdb copy is limited to in-frame clones, with some not included. The sample records about 22,000 clones, approximately 91% being singletons. This clonotype was obtained from a man between 40 and 70 years old with stage II squamous cell lung carcinoma. Specimen: PBMCs, collected before any cancer treatment. The V and J genes are TRBV6-1 and TRBJ1-2, with D possibly being TRBD1 (6 bases). The CDR3 spells CASSSNRDGYTF. In DNA, the CDR3 is TGTGCCAGCAGTTCAAACAGGGACGGCTACACCTTC.